The clone carrying this TCR beta chain appeared a few times. Its antigen is undetermined. Unique molecular identifiers were present on cDNA, and template switching added a universal primer site. TCRdb fed the 5' RACE reads into MiXCR, producing one record per CDR3 protein. Here the sample spans hundreds of thousands of distinct CDR3 sequences, about 9.4% being singletons. The data derive from a study of identical twins. The CDR3 has 10 amino acids. V gave up 7 bases and J gave up 6 bases, with 7 bases separating them. CDR1 is SQVTM, CDR2 ANQGSEA, per germline. The study, taken as a whole, reports: Weaker excess twin sharing was observed in beta out-of-frame sequences. With monozygotic twins, out-of-frame TCR alpha sharing exceeded what models estimated. Reduced insertions were recorded for abundant cord blood beta clonotypes, with no such pattern in memory repertoires.

This same sample was also part of a study on yellow fever vaccine responses in identical twins.

V is TRBV29-1 and J is TRBJ2-1; D unclear. This receptor was identified in a woman younger than 30 in good health. The sample taken for sequencing was PBMCs. The chain's CDR3 is CSAEFNEQFF. CDR3 coding DNA: TGCAGCGCCGAATTCAATGAGCAGTTCTTC.